Following are 21 T cell receptor beta chains from one sample sequenced in a study of PD-1 blockade in classical Hodgkin lymphoma. Each patient's relapse followed autologous stem cell transplantation, and brentuximab vedotin exposure varied. The table came from immunoSEQ multiplex PCR; TCRdb's copy has only in-frame clones and leaves some out. Of roughly 150,000 clones in the sample, approximately 72% were seen once. Sequenced material: peripheral blood mononuclear cells (PBMCs), taken before the second cycle of nivolumab. The receptor source for this set is a human donor with classical Hodgkin lymphoma.

This clone appeared once. The chain carries TRBV9 and TRBJ2-1; D is perhaps TRBD1 or TRBD2 (5 bases each). This CDR3 region has 14 residues. V was trimmed by 4 bases and J by 3 bases, leaving 11 bases between them. In germline, CDR1 is SGDLS, CDR2 YYNGEE. The CDR3 nucleotides are TGTGCCAGCAGCCCCCGGGACGGCTACAATGAGCAGTTCTTC. Translating it yields CASSPRDGYNEQFF. Complete variable domain (other parts from reference TRBV9 and TRBJ2-1): DSGVTQTPKHLITATGQRVTLRCSPRSGDLSVYWYQQSLDQGLQFLIQYYNGEERAKGNILERFSAQQFPDLHSELNLSSLELGDSALYFCASSPRDGYNEQFFGPGTRLTVL.

The rearrangement uses TRBV7-9 and TRBJ2-7; 8 bases match TRBD1. CDR3 length equals 13 residues. Trimming took 5 bases from V and 5 from J; bases not matched to a gene: 5. Germline V gene sequence: CDR1 SEHNR, CDR2 FQNEAQ (reference sequence). The CDR3 here is CASSRQGKNEQYF. The CDR3 nucleotides are TGTGCCAGCAGCAGACAGGGGAAAAACGAGCAGTACTTC.

The gene calls are TRBV13 and TRBJ2-1, with TRBD1 identical over 8 bases. With V trimmed by 6 bases and J by 5 bases, 12 bases remained unmatched. The CDR3 extends over 16 amino acids. CDR1 is PRHDT and CDR2 is FYEKMQ in the germline V gene (reference sequence). The CDR3 sequence is CASSFSSWTGNNEQFF. The CDR3 region has the DNA TGTGCCAGCAGTTTTAGTTCTTGGACAGGGAACAATGAGCAGTTCTTC.

This clone was detected only a few times. V usage is TRBV7-2 and J usage is TRBJ1-1, with TRBD1 as a possible D gene (5 bases). CDR3 length: 16 amino acids. CDR1 SGHTA and CDR2 FQGNSA come from the germline V gene. Trimming removed 5 bases at V and 1 base at J, with 17 bases between. Here the CDR3 reads CASSLRGARSNTEAFF. CDR3 DNA: TGTGCCAGCAGCCTACGCGGGGCTCGATCGAACACTGAAGCTTTCTTT.

This clone is a singleton in its sample. J is TRBJ1-1 and V is TRBV5-6; no reliable D call. This CDR3 is built from 14 residues. The V end was cut by 1 base, the J end by 0 bases, with 7 bases between. From germline, CDR1 is SGHDT and CDR2 YYEEEE. This CDR3 is CASSLSGVNTEAFF. The CDR3 DNA reads as TGTGCCAGCAGCTTGTCCGGGGTGAACACTGAAGCTTTCTTT.

This clone was picked up many times. The CDR3 here is CSVEDIAFGTQYF. CDR3 DNA sequence: TGCAGCGTTGAAGATATAGCCTTCGGGACCCAGTACTTC. The chain joins TRBV29-1 to TRBJ2-5; no clear D. There are 13 residues in the CDR3. The germline V gene has CDR1 SQVTM and CDR2 ANQGSEA. V shed 0 bases and J shed 7 bases, with 12 bases lying between them.

The chain is built from TRBV27 and TRBJ1-2; no definite D call. CDR3 length: 16 residues. Germline lookup yields CDR1 MNHEY and CDR2 SMNVEV (reference sequence). Trimming cost V 7 bases and J 8 bases, with 26 bases left between them. The CDR3 is CASISSPRSASGGYTF. CDR3 DNA: TGTGCCAGCATATCTAGCCCCAGGTCCGCATCGGGGGGCTACACCTTC.

J is TRBJ1-3 and V is TRBV6-6; D is possibly TRBD1 (5 bases). The germline gives CDR1 MNHNY, CDR2 SVGAGI (reference sequence). V dropped 2 bases and J dropped 0 bases, with 11 bases sitting between them. CDR3 length: 16 amino acids. Written as DNA, the CDR3 is TGTGCCAGCAGTTACGGGGGACGGATCTCTGGAAACACCATATATTTT. Its translation is CASSYGGRISGNTIYF.

This clone appeared a single time. The CDR3 region is CASSRTPSPQGSTDTQYF. DNA for the CDR3: TGTGCCAGCAGCCGCACCCCCAGCCCACAGGGAAGCACAGATACGCAGTATTTT. The chain joins TRBV7-8 to TRBJ2-3, with D possibly matching TRBD1 (6 bases). CDR1 is SGHVS, CDR2 FQNEAQ, per germline. CDR3 length: 18 residues. V lost 5 bases and J lost 0, with 21 bases in between.

This clone appeared a single time. V gene TRBV28 combines with J gene TRBJ2-2; 7 positions agree with TRBD2. This CDR3 contains 15 residues. Trimming at V came to 7 bases and at J to 4 bases, leaving 9 bases not matched to a gene. Germline V gene lookup returns CDR1 MDHEN and CDR2 SYDVKM. CDR3 in DNA: TGTGCCAGCATATGGCGGGAGCTCGGCACCGGGGAGCTGTTTTTT. Its protein product is CASIWRELGTGELFF. The variable domain in full, with the rest retrieved from reference TRBV28 and TRBJ2-2, is DVKVTQSSRYLVKRTGEKVFLECVQDMDHENMFWYRQDPGLGLRLIYFSYDVKMKEKGDIPEGYSVSREKKERFSLILESASTNQTSMYLCASIWRELGTGELFFGEGSRLTVL.

This chain uses TRBV25-1 with TRBJ2-7; 7 nucleotides line up with TRBD2. After removal of 2 bases from V and 3 bases from J, the junction contained 1 base not matched to a gene. Germline CDR1 MGHDK, CDR2 SYGVNS. The CDR3 sequence is 13 residues long. The CDR3 spells CASSEGGSYEQYF. Written as DNA, the CDR3 is TGTGCCAGCAGTGAAGGCGGGAGCTACGAGCAGTACTTC.

The chain carries TRBV2 and TRBJ2-5; D remains ambiguous. Germline V CDR1 and CDR2: SNHLY, FYNNEI. Deletions cut 0 bases from V and 8 bases from J, with 13 bases between. The length of the CDR3 is 14 residues. The CDR3 spells CASSEAHVAATQYF. The CDR3 DNA is TGTGCCAGCAGTGAAGCGCATGTGGCCGCAACCCAGTACTTC.

The V call is TRBV2, the J call TRBJ1-5; 9 nucleotides match TRBD1. The V and J ends lost 7 bases and 7 bases, in that order; junction bases with no gene match: 11. Germline loops: CDR1 SNHLY, CDR2 FYNNEI. The CDR3 runs to 15 residues. The chain's CDR3 is CASTSSGTGNQPQHF. The CDR3 DNA follows: TGTGCCAGCACCTCATCGGGGACAGGGAACCAGCCCCAGCATTTT.

The rearrangement links TRBV6-5 to TRBJ2-5; the match to TRBD1 covers 9 bases. The CDR3 is 15 amino acids. Trimming at V came to 6 bases and at J to 5 bases, leaving 10 bases not matched to a gene. Germline loops: CDR1 MNHEY, CDR2 SVGAGI. CDR3 region: CASRTGTGLGETQYF. The DNA of the CDR3 is TGTGCCAGCAGGACCGGGACAGGGCTTGGGGAGACCCAGTACTTC.

This clone was counted only a few times. The chain joins TRBV7-2 to TRBJ2-3; 8 bases line up with TRBD1. V was pared by 2 bases and J by 0 bases, with 4 bases of the junction left unmatched. This CDR3 contains 16 residues. The germline V gene has CDR1 SGHTA and CDR2 FQGNSA. The CDR3 DNA reads as TGTGCCAGCAGCTTATGGGACAGGACTAGCACAGATACGCAGTATTTT. It is translated as CASSLWDRTSTDTQYF.

This clone was detected only once. The chain employs TRBV10-3 and TRBJ2-2, with 9 bases aligning to TRBD1. The CDR3 is 14 amino acids. J was trimmed by 3 bases and V by 10 bases; bases with no gene match: 6. CDR1 ENHRY and CDR2 SYGVKD come from the germline V gene. Here the CDR3 DNA reads TGTGCCACCAACAGGGGGCTGGACACCGGGGAGCTGTTTTTT. It is translated as CATNRGLDTGELFF.

This clone was picked up one time. This chain joins TRBV28 and TRBJ1-1, with D possibly being TRBD1 (5 bases). The germline V gene has CDR1 MDHEN and CDR2 SYDVKM. V was shortened by 10 bases and J by 1 base, with 19 bases between the two germline ends. The CDR3 is 15 residues long. This CDR3 reads CATGLDQGPNTEAFF. The CDR3 bases are TGTGCCACCGGGCTCGACCAGGGACCGAACACTGAAGCTTTCTTT.

The chain links TRBV19 to TRBJ2-7; 10 bases are a match to TRBD2. CDR1 and CDR2 from the germline V gene are LNHDA and SQIVND (reference sequence). J gave up 2 bases and V 5 bases, and 6 bases lay outside the gene matches. The length of the CDR3 is 15 residues. In DNA form, the CDR3 reads TGTGCCAGTAGTCATACTAGCGGGACGACCTACGAGCAGTACTTC. Residues: CASSHTSGTTYEQYF.

The chain employs TRBV7-9 and TRBJ1-1; no reliable D call. CDR3 length: 13 residues. V lost 2 bases to trimming and J lost 5 bases, with 9 bases between them. CDR1 and CDR2 from the germline V gene are SEHNR and FQNEAQ (reference sequence). The CDR3 loop reads CASSLSYSTEAFF. CDR3 DNA sequence: TGTGCCAGCAGCTTAAGTTACAGTACTGAAGCTTTCTTT.

This clone was detected ten times or more. The rearrangement uses TRBV7-9 and TRBJ1-2; D might be TRBD1 (5 bases). Germline V lookup: CDR1 SEHNR, CDR2 FQNEAQ (reference sequence). Trimming shortened V by 2 bases and J by 2 bases, and 6 bases separated the two germline ends. The CDR3 covers 13 residues. The CDR3 is CASSLQGNYGYTF. The CDR3 DNA is TGTGCCAGCAGCTTACAGGGAAACTATGGCTACACCTTC.

V is TRBV10-3 and J is TRBJ2-1; 7 nucleotides line up with TRBD2. The J segment lost 7 bases and the V segment lost 5 bases, leaving 5 bases of the junction unmatched. This CDR3 region has 13 residues. The germline V gene encodes CDR1 ENHRY and CDR2 SYGVKD. The CDR3: CAISSAGVNEQFF. CDR3 sequence (DNA): TGTGCCATCAGTTCGGCGGGGGTAAATGAGCAGTTCTTC.